This TCR beta chain derives from a study of cytomegalovirus exposure and HLA in healthy donors. Study-level points and caveats: Within an earlier analysis, most TCR beta V segments proved productive either about 87% or about 30% of the time.

While unrecorded immune exposures were likely, the donors were nominally healthy when sampled. CDR1 is SGHNT and CDR2 is YYREEE in the germline V gene (reference sequence). The CDR3 spans 15 residues. Trimming stripped 4 bases from V and 0 bases from J, with 11 bases between. As concerns this clone: Its antigen remains unidentified.

Researchers ran the PCR with 60 Vbeta and 13 Jbeta primers. TCRdb's table, derived via immunoSEQ multiplex PCR, lists solely in-frame clones and lacks some. Of around 78,000 clones listed, roughly 60% are singletons. The receptor was isolated from a man aged 25-45 years in good health and CMV-seropositive. The chain carries TRBV5-4 and TRBJ1-3; a possible D gene is TRBD1 (6 bases). The sample was PBMCs. CDR3 region: CASSAGQISGNTIYF. DNA of the CDR3: TGTGCCAGCAGCGCCGGACAGATCTCTGGAAACACCATATATTTT.